This TCR beta chain was captured in a study of T cell repertoires in cytomegalovirus infection. TCRdb re-analysed the reads in MiXCR, keeping a single row per CDR3 protein. Here the sample spans 400,000 to 600,000 distinct CDR3 sequences, under 55% being singletons. Of note for this clonotype: Its antigen remains unidentified.

Germline CDR1 and CDR2: SGHVT and SQSDAQ. V lost 5 bases and J lost 0; bases outside the gene matches: 4. The CDR3 runs 15 residues. The sequencing here drew on cultured PBMCs, taken from culture after CMV antigen stimulation. This receptor was obtained from a human donor in good health (CMV status not recorded). Some clones in this sample may be carry-over from other donors' samples. V usage is TRBV7-4 and J usage is TRBJ1-3, with 7 bases matching TRBD1. Here the CDR3 reads CASSNRGNSGNTIYF. The CDR3 DNA sequence: TGTGCCAGCAGCAACAGGGGCAACTCTGGAAACACCATATATTTT. Supplemented by reference TRBV7-4 and TRBJ1-3, the full variable domain reads GAGVSQSPRYKVAKRGRDVALRCDSISGHVTLYWYRQTLGQGSEVLTYSQSDAQRDKSGRPSGRFSAERPERSVSTLKIQRTEQGDSAVYLCASSNRGNSGNTIYFGEGSWLTVV.